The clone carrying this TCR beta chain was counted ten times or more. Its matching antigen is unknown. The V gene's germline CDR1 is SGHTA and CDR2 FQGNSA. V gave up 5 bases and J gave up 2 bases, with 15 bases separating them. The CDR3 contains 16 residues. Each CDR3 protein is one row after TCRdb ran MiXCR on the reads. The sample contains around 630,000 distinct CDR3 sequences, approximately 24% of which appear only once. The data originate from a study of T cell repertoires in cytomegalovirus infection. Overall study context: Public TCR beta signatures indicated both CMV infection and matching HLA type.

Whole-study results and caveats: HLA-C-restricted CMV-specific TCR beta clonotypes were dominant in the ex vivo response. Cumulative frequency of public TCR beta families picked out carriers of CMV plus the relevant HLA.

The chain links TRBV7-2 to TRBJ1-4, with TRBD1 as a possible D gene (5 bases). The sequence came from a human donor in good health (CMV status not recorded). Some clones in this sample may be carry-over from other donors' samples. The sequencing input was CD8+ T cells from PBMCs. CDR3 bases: TGTGCCAGCAGCCCCGGGCGGTCAGGGACTAATGAAAAACTGTTTTTT. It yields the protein CASSPGRSGTNEKLFF.